This T cell receptor beta chain was observed in a study of shared clonotypes between healthy human individuals. The overall study: In total, the donors were two women and a few men aged 18 to 49. Study results and limitations: Several donors shared approximately 5% of their naive CD4 clonotypes. Clonotype sharing among the donors was expected to vary with sequencing depth.

This clone was recorded a few times. The antigen remains undetermined. Mismatch with germline at one junction end may stem from a read error. Repertoires were generated with immunoSEQ multiplex PCR, while TCRdb's copy carries only in-frame clones and drops some. This table holds 2 million to 2.5 million clones, approximately 94% found once. Each donor was a Caucasian adult residing in Nashville, Tennessee. Germline lookup yields CDR1 KGHSH and CDR2 LQKENI. This CDR3 is built from 12 residues. The chain couples TRBV18 to TRBJ1-2, with 7 positions matching TRBD1. This receptor was identified in a man aged 18-30 years in good health. Sample: naive CD4+ T cells sorted from blood. Subset denoted: CD45RA+ positively selected. The CDR3 region has the DNA TGTGCCAGCTCACATACGGACAGGATACTAAAGTTC. It translates to CASSHTDRILKF.